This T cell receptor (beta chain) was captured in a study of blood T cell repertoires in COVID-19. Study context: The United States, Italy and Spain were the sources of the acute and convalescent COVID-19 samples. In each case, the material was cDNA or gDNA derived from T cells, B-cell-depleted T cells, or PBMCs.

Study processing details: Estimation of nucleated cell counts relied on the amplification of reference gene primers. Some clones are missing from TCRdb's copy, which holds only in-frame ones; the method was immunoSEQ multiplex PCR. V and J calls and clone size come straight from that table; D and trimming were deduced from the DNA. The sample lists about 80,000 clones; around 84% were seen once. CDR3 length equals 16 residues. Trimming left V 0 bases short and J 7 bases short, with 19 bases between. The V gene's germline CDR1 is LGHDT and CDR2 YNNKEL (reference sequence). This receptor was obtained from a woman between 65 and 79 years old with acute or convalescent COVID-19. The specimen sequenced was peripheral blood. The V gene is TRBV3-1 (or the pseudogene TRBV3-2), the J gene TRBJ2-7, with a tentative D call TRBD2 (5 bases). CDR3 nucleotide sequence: TGTGCCAGCAGCCAAGACTTTTCGAGTACTAGTTATGAGCAGTACTTC. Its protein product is CASSQDFSSTSYEQYF.